This T cell receptor (beta chain) comes out of a study of CDR3 diversity in severe acne. MiXCR was run by TCRdb on the PCR reads, yielding one entry per CDR3 protein. The sample has approximately 90,000 distinct CDR3 sequences, around 47% seen once. The CDR3 length is 14 residues. Germline V gives CDR1 MGHDK, CDR2 SYGVNS. With 6 bases removed from V and 6 bases from J, the gap between germline ends came to 14 bases. This clonotype originated in a male donor with severe acne vulgaris. The sequenced material came from blood. This sequence joins TRBV25-1 and TRBJ2-2; possibly TRBD1 for D (6 bases). CDR3 bases: TGTGCCAGCAGGGGTCAGGGGAAGGCCGGGGAGCTGTTTTTT. It yields the protein CASRGQGKAGELFF.